At least ten counts were recorded for the clone carrying this TCR beta chain. The record originates from a study of Graves' ophthalmopathy and Graves' hyperthyroidism. Study context: Peripheral blood collection took place at initial diagnosis, before any treatment.

For repertoire sequencing, the TCR beta CDR3 regions were amplified from RNA transcripts. The authors performed first-round RT-PCR with HTBI primers and then a second-round multiplex PCR. TCRdb called the multiplex PCR reads again in MiXCR, with one record for every CDR3 protein. The data show over 500,000 distinct CDR3 sequences, about 20% seen once. It was on clinical symptoms, serum thyroxine, TRAb, thyroid ultrasound and orbital computed tomography that diagnosis relied. PBMCs were density-gradient isolated from approximately 10 ml fresh blood. The CDR3 loop spans 16 amino acids. Unmatched junction bases numbered 11, after V lost 3 bases and J lost 6 bases. CDR1 and CDR2 from the germline V gene are SGHAT and FQNNGV.

The receptor was isolated from a woman younger than 30 with stable Graves' hyperthyroidism. Some clones in this sample may be carry-over from other donors' samples. Sequencing was performed on peripheral blood. The gene calls are TRBV11-2 and TRBJ2-7, with 10 bases that match TRBD1. As DNA, the CDR3 is TGTGCCAGCAGCTTGGGAGTAGGGACAGGGGCTCTCGAGCAGTACTTC. This translates into CASSLGVGTGALEQYF.